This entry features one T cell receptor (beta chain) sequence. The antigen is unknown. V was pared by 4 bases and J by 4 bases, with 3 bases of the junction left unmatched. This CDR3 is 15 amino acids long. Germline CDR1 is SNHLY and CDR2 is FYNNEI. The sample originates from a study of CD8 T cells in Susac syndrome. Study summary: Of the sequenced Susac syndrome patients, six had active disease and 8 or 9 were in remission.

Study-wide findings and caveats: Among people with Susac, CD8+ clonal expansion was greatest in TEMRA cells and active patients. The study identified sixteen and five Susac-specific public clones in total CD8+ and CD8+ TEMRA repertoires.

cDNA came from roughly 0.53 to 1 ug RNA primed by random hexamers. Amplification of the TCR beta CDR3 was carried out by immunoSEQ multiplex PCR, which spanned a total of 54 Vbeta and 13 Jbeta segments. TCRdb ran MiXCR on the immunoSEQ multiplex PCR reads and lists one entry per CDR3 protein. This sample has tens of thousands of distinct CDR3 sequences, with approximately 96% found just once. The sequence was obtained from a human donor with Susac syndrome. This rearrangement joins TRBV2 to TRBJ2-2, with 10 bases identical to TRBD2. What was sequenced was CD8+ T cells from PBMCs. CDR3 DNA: TGTGCCAGCAGTGTGAGACTAGCGGGCACCGGGGAGCTGTTTTTT. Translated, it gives CASSVRLAGTGELFF.